This T cell receptor (beta chain) was retrieved from a study of CD8 T cells in Susac syndrome. A quantity of about 0.5 to 1 ug RNA underwent reverse transcription using random hexamers. Each CDR3 protein gets one entry after TCRdb re-called the immunoSEQ multiplex PCR reads with MiXCR. The table lists some 95,000 distinct CDR3 sequences, about 93% of them singletons. The receptor was derived from a human donor in good health. The sequencing input was CD8+ T cells from PBMCs.

The CDR3 sequence is CASSHLTTGRSTDTQYF. CDR3 DNA sequence: TGCGCCAGCAGTCACCTTACGACAGGACGCAGCACAGATACGCAGTATTTT. The J gene is TRBJ2-3, the V gene TRBV4-1; tentatively, D is TRBD1 (6 bases). The ends were cut back, 6 bases at V and 0 bases at J, with 19 bases in the middle. CDR3 length: 17 amino acids. Germline V CDR1 and CDR2: MGHRA, YSYEKL.